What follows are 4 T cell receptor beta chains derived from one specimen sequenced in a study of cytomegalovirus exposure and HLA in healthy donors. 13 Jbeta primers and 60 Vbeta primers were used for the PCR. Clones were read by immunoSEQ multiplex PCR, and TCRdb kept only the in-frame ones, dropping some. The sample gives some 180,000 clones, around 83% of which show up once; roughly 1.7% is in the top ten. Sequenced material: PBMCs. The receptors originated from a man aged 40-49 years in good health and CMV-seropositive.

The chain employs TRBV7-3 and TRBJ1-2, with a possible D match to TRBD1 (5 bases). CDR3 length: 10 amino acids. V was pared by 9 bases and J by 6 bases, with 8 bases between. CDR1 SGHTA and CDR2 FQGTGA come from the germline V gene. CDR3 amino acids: CARGGDGYTF. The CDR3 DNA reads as TGTGCCAGGGGGGGGGATGGCTACACCTTC.

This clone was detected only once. CDR3: CASSQEQGLSGANVLTF. CDR3 nucleotide sequence: TGCGCCAGCAGCCAGGAACAGGGGCTCTCTGGGGCCAACGTCCTGACTTTC. The chain joins TRBV4-3 to TRBJ2-6; 7 nucleotides match TRBD1. Germline lookup yields CDR1 LGHNA and CDR2 YSLEER. The CDR3 is made up of 17 amino acids. J was trimmed by 0 bases and V by 3 bases; bases with no gene match: 5.

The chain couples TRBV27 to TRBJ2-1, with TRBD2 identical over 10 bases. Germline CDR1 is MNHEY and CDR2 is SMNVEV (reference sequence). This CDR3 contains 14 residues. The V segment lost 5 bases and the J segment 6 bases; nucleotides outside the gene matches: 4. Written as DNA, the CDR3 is TGTGCCAGCAGTGCACGACTAGCGGGCAATGAGCAGTTCTTC. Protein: CASSARLAGNEQFF.

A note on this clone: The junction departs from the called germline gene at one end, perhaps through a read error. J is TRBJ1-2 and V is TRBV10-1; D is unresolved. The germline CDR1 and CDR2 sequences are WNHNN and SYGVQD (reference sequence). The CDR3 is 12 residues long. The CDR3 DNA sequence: TGCGCCGGCAGTGACGGGGAGTTGAGCTACACCTTC. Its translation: CAGSDGELSYTF.